The next 21 T cell receptor beta chains were all read from a single sample in a study of shared clonotypes between healthy human individuals. The method was immunoSEQ multiplex PCR; TCRdb's version includes in-frame clones alone and lacks a portion of them. The sample records 450,000 to 500,000 clones, 81% being singletons. The sequenced sample was PBMCs. The receptors were gathered from a woman aged 40 to 55 in good health. Some clones in this sample may be carry-over from other donors' samples.

For this clone: It differs at one base from a far larger clone, so likely a read error. Within the sample, other DNA sequences also encode this same CDR3. The chain employs TRBV30 and TRBJ1-1; D remains unclear. Germline lookup yields CDR1 GTSNPN and CDR2 SVGIG (reference sequence). This CDR3 is built from 15 residues. The CDR3 region is CAWSVLPDQNTEAFF. Here the CDR3 DNA reads TGCGCCTGGAGTGTACTACCAGACCAGAACACTGAAGCTTTCTTT.

In the case of this clone: A much larger clone lies one base from this, so it may be a read error. This sequence joins TRBV9 and TRBJ2-1; 7 nucleotides agree with TRBD2. The length of the CDR3 is 15 residues. J lost 2 bases, V lost 3 bases, and 5 bases had no gene match. Germline CDR1 SGDLS, CDR2 YYNGEE. Here the CDR3 DNA reads TGTGCCAGCAGCGAAAACAGCGGGGCCTACAATGAGCAGTTCTTC. Translated: CASSENSGAYNEQFF. Together with reference TRBV9 and TRBJ2-1, the CDR3 gives the full variable domain: DSGVTQTPKHLITATGQRVTLRCSPRSGDLSVYWYQQSLDQGLQFLIQYYNGEERAKGNILERFSAQQFPDLHSELNLSSLELGDSALYFCASSENSGAYNEQFFGPGTRLTVL.

The chain uses TRBV28 and TRBJ2-2; D is possibly TRBD1 or TRBD2 (5 bases each). The CDR3 is 13 residues long. The germline gives CDR1 MDHEN, CDR2 SYDVKM. Trimming left V 9 bases short and J 2 bases short, with 10 bases between. This chain's CDR3 is CASGTGNTGELFF. CDR3 DNA sequence: TGTGCCAGTGGGACGGGAAACACCGGGGAGCTGTTTTTT.

V gene TRBV30 combines with J gene TRBJ2-3; 9 bases line up with TRBD2. The CDR3 extends over 16 amino acids. From germline, CDR1 is GTSNPN and CDR2 SVGIG (reference sequence). V was clipped by 2 bases and J by 2 bases; unmatched bases: 8. CDR3 sequence (DNA): TGTGCCTGGAGTAAATGGAGGGGACTAGCCACAGATACGCAGTATTTT. It is translated as CAWSKWRGLATDTQYF. Drawing the rest from reference TRBV30 and TRBJ2-3, the complete variable domain is SQTIHQWPATLVQPVGSPLSLECTVEGTSNPNLYWYRQAAGRGLQLLFYSVGIGQISSEVPQNLSASRPQDRQFILSSKKLLLSDSGFYLCAWSKWRGLATDTQYFGPGTRLTVL.

DNA for the CDR3: TGTGCCAGCAGTTTGGGACCTGGGGCCCTCTACGAGCAGTACTTC. Protein product: CASSLGPGALYEQYF. The chain uses TRBV27 and TRBJ2-7; D tentatively fits TRBD1 or TRBD2 (5 bases each). Deletions cut 3 bases from V and 3 bases from J, with 15 bases between. Germline-derived CDR1 and CDR2 are MNHEY and SMNVEV (reference sequence). The CDR3 runs to 15 residues.

On this clone: This likely reflects a read error, since a far larger clone is one base away. The chain couples TRBV2 to TRBJ2-2, with D tentatively TRBD1 or TRBD2 (6 bases each). Germline CDR1 is SNHLY and CDR2 is FYNNEI. This CDR3 region has 14 residues. The CDR3 region has the DNA TGTGCCAGCTTCTTGTCCCGGGACACCGGGGGGCTGTTTTTT. This translates into CASFLSRDTGGLFF.

The chain uses TRBV7-8 and TRBJ1-2; D gene ambiguous. Germline CDR1 SGHVS, CDR2 FQNEAQ. CDR3 length: 15 amino acids. With 5 bases removed from V and 0 bases from J, the gap between germline ends came to 13 bases. The CDR3 sequence: CASSPDPRANYGYTF. The CDR3 nucleotides are TGTGCCAGCAGCCCGGACCCTAGGGCTAACTATGGCTACACCTTC.

This clone appeared once. The rearrangement links TRBV18 to TRBJ2-2; 7 bases map to TRBD2. The CDR3 is 14 amino acids. CDR1 KGHSH and CDR2 LQKENI come from the germline V gene. Losses at the gene ends were 2 bases for V and 5 bases for J; bases not matched to a gene: 2. The CDR3 protein is CASSPNGGTGELFF. In nucleotides, the CDR3 is TGTGCCAGCTCACCAAACGGGGGGACCGGGGAGCTGTTTTTT.

The chain has TRBV10-3 and TRBJ2-1; 7 positions agree with TRBD2. V trimming: 5 bases; J trimming: 10 bases; junction bases outside the gene matches: 5. Germline V gives CDR1 ENHRY, CDR2 SYGVKD. This CDR3 is 12 amino acids long. The CDR3 region has the DNA TGTGCCATCAGTATTACTAGCGACGAGCAGTTCTTC. It encodes CAISITSDEQFF.

The chain links TRBV7-2 to TRBJ2-7, with TRBD2 matching 8 bases. V trimming: 1 base; J trimming: 3 bases; junction bases outside the gene matches: 5. This CDR3 has 15 amino acids. Germline V gene lookup returns CDR1 SGHTA and CDR2 FQGNSA. CDR3 DNA sequence: TGTGCCAGCAGCTTAGAAGCGGGAGAGGGCTACGAGCAGTACTTC. It specifies CASSLEAGEGYEQYF.

This chain joins TRBV25-1 and TRBJ2-7; D perhaps matches TRBD2 (6 bases). V was cut by 4 bases and J by 2 bases, with 12 bases left in between. CDR1 is MGHDK, CDR2 SYGVNS, per germline. The CDR3 totals 14 residues. CDR3 loop: CASSARLGAYEQYF. The CDR3 coding sequence is TGTGCCAGCAGTGCCCGACTAGGAGCCTACGAGCAGTACTTC.

This sequence joins TRBV27 and TRBJ2-2, with 7 bases that match TRBD1. The junction had 15 bases not matched to a gene; V was cut back by 1 base and J by 1 base. The germline gives CDR1 MNHEY, CDR2 SMNVEV (reference sequence). The CDR3 runs to 20 residues. The CDR3 region is CASSLLGRGSRGGNTGELFF. The CDR3 DNA sequence: TGTGCCAGCAGTTTATTAGGCAGGGGGAGTCGCGGCGGGAACACCGGGGAGCTGTTTTTT.

This chain joins TRBV7-9 and TRBJ2-3; D remains unclear. Germline CDR1 reads SEHNR; CDR2 reads FQNEAQ (reference sequence). The length of the CDR3 is 15 residues. V was cut by 5 bases and J by 0 bases, with 12 bases left in between. The CDR3 region has the DNA TGTGCCAGCAGCAGTGGGTTGGGGAGCACAGATACGCAGTATTTT. The encoded protein is CASSSGLGSTDTQYF.

This chain links TRBV19 with TRBJ1-1; D unclear. Germline-derived CDR1 and CDR2 are LNHDA and SQIVND (reference sequence). The CDR3 is made up of 13 amino acids. Trimming took 5 bases from V and 6 from J, leaving 13 bases between them. CDR3 region: CASSLRPQAEAFF. The CDR3 bases are TGTGCCAGTAGTCTGAGACCTCAGGCTGAAGCTTTCTTT.

About this clone: A far larger clone lies a single base away; this is likely a read error. Distinct nucleotide sequences in the sample also encode this CDR3. The chain has TRBV2 and TRBJ2-1, with D possibly matching TRBD2 (6 bases). CDR3 length: 15 amino acids. The germline V gene encodes CDR1 SNHLY and CDR2 FYNNEI. CDR3 residues: CASSVSRAGPNEQFF. DNA of the CDR3: TGTGCTAGCAGTGTATCCAGGGCGGGACCCAATGAGCAGTTCTTC.

The J gene is TRBJ1-2, the V gene TRBV20-1; D gene uncertain. This CDR3 spans 10 amino acids. Trimming removed 6 bases from V and 7 bases from J, with 9 bases in between. The germline V gene encodes CDR1 DFQATT and CDR2 SNEGSKA (reference sequence). This CDR3 reads CSAPAVGYTF. In DNA form, the CDR3 reads TGCAGTGCCCCGGCGGTTGGCTACACCTTC.

Notes on this clone: This is likely an artifact of a read error, given a far larger clone one base away. The chain has TRBV11-3 and TRBJ2-6; 7 bases agree with TRBD2. This CDR3 region has 16 residues. Germline assignment: CDR1 SGHNT and CDR2 YENEEA. J was trimmed by 6 bases and V by 5 bases; bases with no gene match: 10. CDR3 nucleotide sequence: TGTGCCAGCAGCCCTAGGGGAGGGACTGTGGCCAACGTCCTGACTTTC. This codes for CASSPRGGTVANVLTF.

For this clone: This sample includes further DNA sequences coding for the same CDR3. The J gene is TRBJ1-1, the V gene TRBV11-2; D not certain. The germline gives CDR1 SGHAT, CDR2 FQNNGV. V was pared by 1 base and J by 4 bases, with 4 bases between. The CDR3 has 12 amino acids. The CDR3: CASSLVGTEAFF. CDR3 in DNA: TGTGCCAGCAGCTTAGTCGGCACTGAAGCTTTCTTT.

J is TRBJ1-1 and V is TRBV9, with a weak D call TRBD1 (5 bases). CDR3 length equals 15 residues. The germline V gene has CDR1 SGDLS and CDR2 YYNGEE. The V end was cut by 2 bases, the J end by 3 bases, with 14 bases between. CDR3 bases: TGTGCCAGCAGCGTCCGGCCCGTGGGGGACACTGAAGCTTTCTTT. This sequence encodes CASSVRPVGDTEAFF. Based on the CDR3 plus reference TRBV9 and TRBJ1-1, the full variable domain is DSGVTQTPKHLITATGQRVTLRCSPRSGDLSVYWYQQSLDQGLQFLIQYYNGEERAKGNILERFSAQQFPDLHSELNLSSLELGDSALYFCASSVRPVGDTEAFFGQGTRLTVV.

The chain recombines TRBV5-1 with TRBJ2-1, with TRBD1 identical over 12 bases. The V and J ends lost 4 bases and 8 bases, in that order; junction bases with no gene match: 10. CDR1 and CDR2 from the germline V gene are SGHRS and YFSETQ. CDR3 length: 16 amino acids. The CDR3 region is CASSIRPGQGAYEQFF. CDR3 bases: TGCGCCAGCAGCATAAGACCGGGACAGGGGGCCTATGAGCAGTTCTTC.

V and J are TRBV5-4 and TRBJ2-5, with 10 bases that match TRBD2. In germline, CDR1 is SGHNT, CDR2 YYREEE (reference sequence). The ends lost 0 bases at V and 4 bases at J; junction bases unmatched: 6. The CDR3 runs 16 residues. The CDR3 protein is CASSLASGRAGETQYF. Written as DNA, the CDR3 is TGTGCCAGCAGCTTGGCTAGCGGGAGAGCGGGAGAGACCCAGTACTTC.